Included here is one TCR beta chain sequence, with context. The entry originates in a study of technical replicates of blood from several donors. Produced via immunoSEQ multiplex PCR; TCRdb's table is partial and in-frame only. This table holds tens of thousands of clones, about 90% found once. Germline V gives CDR1 SGHTA, CDR2 FQGTGA. V was pared by 6 bases and J by 1 base, with 15 bases between. The CDR3 has 16 amino acids. Sequencing was performed on PBMCs. The receptor was isolated from a human donor in good health. Some clones in this sample may be carry-over from other donors' samples. The rearrangement uses TRBV7-3 and TRBJ2-2, with D possibly TRBD1 on 6 matching bases. DNA of the CDR3: TGTGCCAGCAGAGATCCGGGACAAGGGAACACCGGGGAGCTGTTTTTT. Translating it yields CASRDPGQGNTGELFF. The full variable domain, completed using reference TRBV7-3 and TRBJ2-2, is GAGVSQTPSNKVTEKGKYVELRCDPISGHTALYWYRQSLGQGPEFLIYFQGTGAADDSGLPNDRFFAVRPEGSVSTLKIQRTERGDSAVYLCASRDPGQGNTGELFFGEGSRLTVL.